The next 24 T cell receptor beta chains were all read from a single sample in a study of radiotherapy plus CTLA-4 blockade in lung cancer. The protocol was immunoSEQ multiplex PCR, while the TCRdb copy is restricted to in-frame clones and leaves out a portion. Counted here are some 87,000 clones, approximately 83% occurring once; the ten biggest clones make up about 14%. The source was peripheral blood, collected from a patient treated with radiotherapy plus ipilimumab. Receptors originate from a human donor with non-small cell lung cancer that progressed on radiotherapy plus ipilimumab.

The chain is built from TRBV30 and TRBJ2-1, with TRBD1 matching over 9 bases. This CDR3 comprises 14 residues. V shed 4 bases, J shed 7 bases, and the junction held 8 bases outside the gene matches. CDR1 is GTSNPN, CDR2 SVGIG, per germline (reference sequence). The CDR3 loop is CAWKEGQGWNEQFF. DNA for the CDR3: TGTGCCTGGAAAGAGGGACAGGGATGGAATGAGCAGTTCTTC.

V gene TRBV4-2 combines with J gene TRBJ1-5, with no clear D. Germline V gene sequence: CDR1 LGHNA, CDR2 YNFKEQ. V was cut by 6 bases and J by 1 base, with 13 bases left in between. CDR3 size: 15 residues. DNA of the CDR3: TGTGCCAGCAGTTCAAATCTCGGAAGCAATCAGCCCCAGCATTTT. As protein: CASSSNLGSNQPQHF.

This clone appeared a few times. V gene TRBV28 combines with J gene TRBJ2-3; 7 positions match TRBD1. CDR1 MDHEN and CDR2 SYDVKM come from the germline V gene. With V trimmed by 7 bases and J by 6 bases, 7 bases remained unmatched. The CDR3 consists of 13 residues. The DNA for the CDR3 is TGTGCCAGCATAAAAGACAGGGCGGATACGCAGTATTTT. Translated: CASIKDRADTQYF.

The chain joins TRBV9 to TRBJ2-1; unclear D gene. V lost 2 bases to trimming and J lost 0 bases, with 9 bases between them. Germline V CDR1 and CDR2: SGDLS, YYNGEE. The CDR3 totals 15 residues. CDR3 region: CASSVTPSSYNEQFF. CDR3 bases: TGTGCCAGCAGCGTGACTCCGAGCTCCTACAATGAGCAGTTCTTC.

The chain joins TRBV6-5 to TRBJ1-3; a possible D gene is TRBD1 (5 bases). Germline CDR1 and CDR2: MNHEY and SVGAGI. The CDR3 has 13 residues. V was pared by 7 bases and J by 0 bases, with 7 bases between. The CDR3 sequence is CASTQGSGNTIYF. The CDR3 nucleotides are TGTGCCAGCACCCAGGGCTCTGGAAACACCATATATTTT.

The chain couples TRBV6-5 to TRBJ1-1; no reliable D call. The CDR3 is 13 amino acids. Trimming cost V 7 bases and J 1 base, with 10 bases left between them. CDR1 MNHEY and CDR2 SVGAGI come from the germline V gene. In nucleotides, the CDR3 is TGTGCCAGCACCTCGGTCGGGAACACTGAAGCTTTCTTT. It specifies CASTSVGNTEAFF.

V gene TRBV4-2 combines with J gene TRBJ2-2; D possibly matches TRBD1 or TRBD2 (5 bases each). The germline gives CDR1 LGHNA, CDR2 YNFKEQ. Trimming removed 0 bases at V and 0 bases at J, with 11 bases between. This CDR3 contains 17 residues. The CDR3 nucleotides are TGTGCCAGCAGCCAAGACCCGGGACCGACGAACACCGGGGAGCTGTTTTTT. The encoded protein is CASSQDPGPTNTGELFF.

CDR3 nucleotides: TGTGCCAGCAGCTTGGACGGACCCTACGAGCAGTACTTC. Translation: CASSLDGPYEQYF. The chain uses TRBV5-4 and TRBJ2-7, with D unclear. The germline CDR1 and CDR2 sequences are SGHNT and YYREEE (reference sequence). This CDR3 is 13 amino acids long. Trimming left V 0 bases short and J 2 bases short, with 6 bases between.

V is TRBV7-9 and J is TRBJ2-4; 7 bases are shared with TRBD1. The CDR3 is 15 residues long. Germline lookup yields CDR1 SEHNR and CDR2 FQNEAQ (reference sequence). Trimming removed 3 bases from V and 6 bases from J; junction bases left unmatched: 8. CDR3 in DNA: TGTGCCAGCAGCTTCGACAGGGCCCTGTTAAACATTCAGTACTTC. Protein sequence: CASSFDRALLNIQYF.

This rearrangement joins TRBV30 to TRBJ1-1; D uncertain. The ends were cut back, 1 base at V and 5 bases at J, with 14 bases in the middle. Germline CDR1 GTSNPN, CDR2 SVGIG (reference sequence). The CDR3 totals 14 residues. CDR3 amino acids: CAWSAWTGRTEAFF. The CDR3 DNA reads TGTGCCTGGAGTGCTTGGACGGGGAGGACTGAAGCTTTCTTT.

This clone was seen once. This chain links TRBV5-5 with TRBJ2-5, with 7 bases matching TRBD1. This CDR3 is 15 amino acids long. The junction had 13 bases not matched to a gene; V was cut back by 4 bases and J by 7 bases. In germline, CDR1 is SGHKS, CDR2 YYEKEE (reference sequence). The CDR3 protein is CASSLPGQSLTTQYF. CDR3 nucleotides: TGTGCCAGCAGCCTGCCGGGACAGAGCCTTACGACCCAGTACTTC.

The chain links TRBV7-2 to TRBJ2-3; D uncertain. This CDR3 region has 14 residues. V was pared by 1 base and J by 6 bases, with 11 bases between. Germline V gene data show CDR1 as SGHTA and CDR2 as FQGNSA. The CDR3 reads CASSLDGGRDTQYF. CDR3 in DNA: TGTGCCAGCAGCTTAGATGGCGGCCGGGATACGCAGTATTTT.

The chain links TRBV5-5 to TRBJ1-4; the D is unclear. The CDR3 covers 16 residues. Germline V lookup: CDR1 SGHKS, CDR2 YYEKEE (reference sequence). The ends were cut back, 4 bases at V and 5 bases at J, with 18 bases in the middle. The CDR3 loop is CASSVDGPAGNEKLFF. The CDR3, as DNA: TGTGCCAGCAGCGTGGACGGACCGGCGGGAAATGAAAAACTGTTTTTT. The entire variable domain, with the rest obtained from reference TRBV5-5 and TRBJ1-4, is as follows: DAGVTQSPTHLIKTRGQQVTLRCSPISGHKSVSWYQQVLGQGPQFIFQYYEKEERGRGNFPDRFSARQFPNYSSELNVNALLLGDSALYLCASSVDGPAGNEKLFFGSGTQLSVL.

The chain recombines TRBV7-2 with TRBJ2-2; a weak D match, TRBD2 (6 bases). There are 13 residues in the CDR3. Per the germline V gene, CDR1 is SGHTA and CDR2 is FQGNSA. V was trimmed by 1 base and J by 7 bases, leaving 7 bases between them. The CDR3, as DNA: TGTGCCAGCAGCTTAGTCGGGAGCGGGGAGCTGTTTTTT. It codes for CASSLVGSGELFF. The full variable domain, in which reference TRBV7-2 and TRBJ2-2 provide the parts outside the CDR3, is GAGVSQSPSNKVTEKGKDVELRCDPISGHTALYWYRQSLGQGLEFLIYFQGNSAPDKSGLPSDRFSAERTGGSVSTLTIQRTQQEDSAVYLCASSLVGSGELFFGEGSRLTVL.

Only one count was recorded for this clone. V usage is TRBV18 and J usage is TRBJ2-3; 10 nucleotides agree with TRBD1. V lost 0 bases to trimming and J lost 0 bases; unmatched junction nucleotides: 3. The length of the CDR3 is 17 residues. Germline-derived CDR1 and CDR2 are KGHSH and LQKENI. In nucleotides, the CDR3 is TGTGCCAGCTCACCACCGACAGGGGGCGCAAGCACAGATACGCAGTATTTT. This encodes CASSPPTGGASTDTQYF.

For this clone: This likely comes from a read error, as the CDR3 has no conserved phenylalanine or tryptophan at its end. The DNA is omitted, as the CDR3 cannot be located on it reliably, and the CDR3 follows TCRdb's listing. The chain links TRBV5-1 to TRBJ2-6; the D call of TRBD2 is as the table states it, not checked on the DNA. Ends included, the CDR3 has 10 residues. CDR1 and CDR2 (germline): SGHRS, YFSETQ. CDR3: CASSLAGEYV.

This chain connects TRBV10-3 to TRBJ1-3; no firm D call. Germline V gene data show CDR1 as ENHRY and CDR2 as SYGVKD. Trimming left V 1 base short and J 0 bases short, with 7 bases between. This CDR3 is built from 15 residues. CDR3 residues: CAISELGSSGNTIYF. The CDR3 DNA follows: TGTGCCATCAGTGAGTTGGGCAGCTCTGGAAACACCATATATTTT.

The V gene is TRBV19, the J gene TRBJ1-4; D gene unclear. The V end lost 6 bases, the J end lost 8 bases, and 16 bases lay between the germline ends. Germline V gene lookup returns CDR1 LNHDA and CDR2 SQIVND (reference sequence). The CDR3 loop spans 14 amino acids. The CDR3 spells CASSPGFPREKLFF. The CDR3 DNA is TGTGCCAGTAGCCCAGGCTTTCCGAGGGAAAAACTGTTTTTT.

The chain joins TRBV5-1 to TRBJ2-7, with TRBD1 matching 7 bases. V was clipped by 7 bases and J by 4 bases; unmatched bases: 11. There are 14 residues in the CDR3. The germline gives CDR1 SGHRS, CDR2 YFSETQ. The CDR3 loop reads CASSPWGQTYEQYF. As DNA, the CDR3 is TGCGCCAGCTCACCATGGGGACAGACATACGAGCAGTACTTC.

This clone has more than one count but fewer than ten. The chain recombines TRBV6-5 with TRBJ2-7, with D tentatively TRBD2 (5 bases). V was shortened by 8 bases and J by 2 bases, with 13 bases between the two germline ends. Germline CDR1 MNHEY, CDR2 SVGAGI. The CDR3 length is 13 residues. The CDR3 is CASGYRGAYEQYF. CDR3 coding DNA: TGTGCCAGCGGGTACCGGGGAGCCTACGAGCAGTACTTC.

The genes are TRBV18 and TRBJ1-5, with D possibly TRBD1 on 5 matching bases. There are 15 residues in the CDR3. Trimming left V 6 bases short and J 3 bases short, with 15 bases between. The germline gives CDR1 KGHSH, CDR2 LQKENI. CDR3 protein: CASSSSAGSNQPQHF. The CDR3 DNA is TGTGCCAGCTCGTCCAGCGCAGGGTCCAATCAGCCCCAGCATTTT.

The chain joins TRBV5-1 to TRBJ2-1; the D gene is possibly TRBD2 (6 bases). The CDR3 extends over 14 amino acids. Germline V CDR1 and CDR2: SGHRS, YFSETQ. Deletions cut 0 bases from V and 7 bases from J, with 11 bases between. This chain's CDR3 is CASSLGNSGNEQFF. The CDR3 DNA is TGCGCCAGCAGCTTGGGTAATAGCGGTAATGAGCAGTTCTTC. The full variable domain, completed using reference TRBV5-1 and TRBJ2-1, is KAGVTQTPRYLIKTRGQQVTLSCSPISGHRSVSWYQQTPGQGLQFLFEYFSETQRNKGNFPGRFSGRQFSNSRSEMNVSTLELGDSALYLCASSLGNSGNEQFFGPGTRLTVL.

The chain has TRBV5-1 and TRBJ1-1, with 7 bases fitting TRBD1. Germline V CDR1 and CDR2: SGHRS, YFSETQ. CDR3 length equals 15 residues. The V and J ends lost 2 bases and 2 bases, in that order; junction bases with no gene match: 6. This CDR3 reads CASSLSQGGNTEAFF. The CDR3 bases are TGCGCCAGCAGCTTATCTCAGGGGGGCAACACTGAAGCTTTCTTT.

The chain links TRBV18 to TRBJ2-3; D may be TRBD1 (5 bases). The V gene's germline CDR1 is KGHSH and CDR2 LQKENI. The CDR3 loop spans 13 amino acids. The CDR3 reads CALGRASADTQYF. Here the CDR3 DNA reads TGTGCGCTAGGCAGGGCAAGCGCAGATACGCAGTATTTT.